This record concerns one T cell receptor beta chain sequence. Its antigen is unknown. Caucasian adults residing in Nashville, Tennessee made up all the donors. Around 97 million PBMCs supplied genomic DNA for unsorted samples. The CDR3 loop spans 16 amino acids. Germline CDR1 reads SGDLS; CDR2 reads YYNGEE. Trimming removed 3 bases from V and 7 bases from J; junction bases left unmatched: 16. The sample belongs to a study of shared clonotypes between healthy human individuals. Study outcomes and limitations: Only blood underwent sampling, and tissue repertoires likely differ.

Using immunoSEQ multiplex PCR, the repertoire was profiled, and TCRdb retains in-frame clones only, with some absent. The repertoire holds around 480,000 clones, with over 60% as singletons. The specimen was PBMCs. The rearrangement uses TRBV9 and TRBJ2-7, with 7 bases fitting TRBD2. The clonotype was recovered from a woman in her thirties or forties in good health. Some clones in this sample may be carry-over from other donors' samples. CDR3 in DNA: TGTGCCAGCAGCGCCCGGGGCCAGGCGGGAGCTGGGGAGCAGTACTTC. Its protein product is CASSARGQAGAGEQYF.